These T cell receptor beta chains were read from a single sample in a study of CD8 T cells in ankylosing spondylitis. TCRdb re-called the 5' RACE reads through MiXCR, storing one row per CDR3 protein. Of almost 400,000 distinct CDR3 sequences in the sample, more than 20% were seen once. Input material: blood, either unsorted or a sorted T cell fraction (not recorded which). The receptors stem from a male donor with ankylosing spondylitis. The CDR3 runs from the conserved cysteine through the conserved F or W. D genes are given only for firm matches. Size tells how often a clone was seen (once, few, many) or the class of an expanded clone, and some rows leave it out.

j_call d_call v_call clone_size cdr3_aa cdr3_nt
TRBJ2-1 NA TRBV6-2/TRBV6-3 few CASSNSYEQFF TGTGCCAGCAGTAACAGCTATGAGCAGTTCTTC
TRBJ2-7 NA TRBV6-5 few CASSYSRSSPGEQYF TGTGCCAGCAGTTACTCGCGCAGTAGCCCGGGGGAGCAGTACTTC
TRBJ2-3 NA TRBV28 many CASSTGRTSTDTQYF TGTGCCAGCAGCACAGGACGGACTAGCACAGATACGCAGTATTTT
TRBJ2-7 NA TRBV20-1 NA CSAGGGKIDYEQYF TGCAGTGCTGGGGGAGGCAAAATAGACTACGAGCAGTACTTC
TRBJ1-4 NA TRBV24-1 NA CATSLVGNSATNEKLFF TGTGCCACCAGTCTCGTAGGGAATAGTGCAACTAATGAAAAACTGTTTTTT
TRBJ2-3 NA TRBV10-3 NA CATRQYREGTDTQYF TGTGCCACCCGACAGTACAGGGAGGGAACAGATACGCAGTATTTT
TRBJ2-7 NA TRBV10-1 NA CASSDHRSSYEQYF TGCGCCAGCAGTGATCACCGCAGCTCCTACGAGCAGTACTTC
TRBJ2-3 NA TRBV20-1 few CSARPEEGGPDTQYF TGCAGTGCTCGTCCCGAGGAGGGAGGCCCAGATACGCAGTATTTT
TRBJ2-1 NA TRBV5-1 few CASSLEGQSSYNEQFF TGCGCCAGCAGCTTGGAGGGGCAGAGCTCCTACAATGAGCAGTTCTTC
TRBJ2-5 NA TRBV4-3 few CASSQGFQQETQYF TGCGCCAGCAGCCAAGGGTTCCAACAAGAGACCCAGTACTTC
TRBJ2-2 NA TRBV12-3/TRBV12-4 few CASSRTQGRELFF TGTGCCAGCAGTCGGACCCAAGGGCGGGAGCTGTTTTTT
TRBJ2-7 TRBD2 TRBV28 NA CASKRPGLAAAYEQYF TGTGCCAGCAAAAGACCGGGACTAGCGGCCGCCTACGAGCAGTACTTC
TRBJ2-1 NA TRBV12-3/TRBV12-4 NA CASSLGSARYNEQFF TGTGCCAGCAGTTTAGGGAGTGCGCGATACAATGAGCAGTTCTTC
TRBJ1-6 NA TRBV20-1 NA CSAPGPSGSPLHF TGCAGTGCCCCAGGCCCATCGGGTTCACCCCTCCACTTT
TRBJ2-1 TRBD2 TRBV5-1 NA CASSLALAGGNEQFF TGCGCCAGCAGCTTGGCCCTAGCGGGGGGCAATGAGCAGTTCTTC
TRBJ1-2 TRBD1 TRBV27 few CASSPRTIDRVGYTF TGTGCCAGCAGTCCCCGGACAATAGACAGGGTTGGCTACACCTTC
TRBJ1-1 NA TRBV5-1 NA CASSPLLGQMNTEAFF TGCGCCAGCAGCCCCCTCTTAGGGCAAATGAACACTGAAGCTTTCTTT
TRBJ2-7 TRBD2 TRBV3-1 NA CASSQTSGHAYEQYF TGTGCCAGCAGCCAAACTAGCGGGCATGCCTACGAGCAGTACTTC
TRBJ2-7 TRBD2 TRBV6-1 few CATHSGAGEKGYEQYF TGTGCCACCCACTCCGGGGCGGGAGAAAAGGGGTACGAGCAGTACTTC
TRBJ2-1 NA TRBV25-1 NA CASMGAVDYNEQFF TGTGCCAGCATGGGAGCCGTAGACTACAATGAGCAGTTCTTC
TRBJ2-5 NA TRBV7-6 NA CASSLFLVGREETQYF TGTGCCAGCAGCTTATTTCTGGTCGGCAGAGAAGAGACCCAGTACTTC
TRBJ1-2 NA TRBV12-3/TRBV12-4 few CASRSQGFGGYTF TGTGCCAGCAGGTCACAGGGTTTCGGTGGCTACACCTTC
TRBJ2-1 TRBD2 TRBV7-8 few CASSRPRLAGDFYNEQFF TGTGCCAGCAGCCGCCCCCGACTAGCGGGGGATTTCTACAATGAGCAGTTCTTC
TRBJ2-7 NA TRBV7-9 many CASSLARSYEQYF TGTGCCAGCAGCTTAGCCCGGAGCTACGAGCAGTACTTC
TRBJ2-1 TRBD2 TRBV10-3 NA CAISDSGLAYNEQFF TGTGCCATCAGTGATTCGGGACTAGCGTACAATGAGCAGTTCTTC
TRBJ2-7 NA TRBV3-1 NA CASSQVRGYEQYF TGTGCCAGCAGCCAAGTGCGGGGCTACGAGCAGTACTTC
TRBJ2-7 TRBD1 TRBV20-1 few CSASWDSYEQYF TGCAGTGCTAGTTGGGACAGCTACGAGCAGTACTTC
TRBJ2-5 NA TRBV9 few CASSTRGDPETQYF TGTGCCAGCAGCACCCGTGGGGATCCTGAGACCCAGTACTTC
TRBJ2-1 TRBD1 TRBV6-1 NA CASRRGQGAVSRFF TGTGCCAGCAGGCGAGGACAGGGGGCGGTGAGTCGGTTCTTC
TRBJ2-7 NA TRBV27 NA CASSLARWGQYEQYF TGTGCCAGCAGTTTAGCGCGTTGGGGGCAGTACGAGCAGTACTTC
TRBJ2-1 NA TRBV4-2 NA CASSQGGSDYNEQFF TGTGCCAGCAGCCAAGGGGGGTCAGATTACAATGAGCAGTTCTTC
TRBJ1-4 NA TRBV12-3/TRBV12-4 NA CASTLRGTTNEKLFF TGTGCCAGCACCCTGAGGGGGACGACTAATGAAAAACTGTTTTTT
TRBJ1-3 NA TRBV12-3/TRBV12-4 NA CASSLRWEGNTIYF TGTGCCAGCAGTTTAAGATGGGAAGGAAACACCATATATTTT
TRBJ2-1 TRBD1 TRBV20-1 few CSARSGQGYNEQFF TGCAGTGCTAGATCCGGACAGGGTTACAATGAGCAGTTCTTC
TRBJ1-1 NA TRBV7-9 NA CASSPMRRSLNVRELLF TGTGCCAGCAGCCCGATGAGGCGGAGCTTGAATGTTCGGGAGCTCCTCTTT
TRBJ2-3 NA TRBV28 few CASRPISPNTDTQYF TGTGCCAGCAGACCCATCTCCCCTAACACAGATACGCAGTATTTT
TRBJ1-5 NA TRBV5-1 few CASSLDGGSSNQPQHF TGCGCCAGCAGCTTGGATGGGGGGTCTAGCAATCAGCCCCAGCATTTT
TRBJ1-2 NA TRBV9 once CASTLRTDSSAYGYTF TGTGCCAGCACCCTCCGGACGGATTCTTCTGCATATGGCTACACCTTC
TRBJ1-5 NA TRBV28 NA CASSLHRISNQPQHF TGTGCCAGCAGTTTACACAGAATTAGCAATCAGCCCCAGCATTTT
TRBJ2-1 NA TRBV28 NA CASTPSGAVSYNEQFF TGTGCCAGCACCCCCTCTGGGGCAGTCTCCTACAATGAGCAGTTCTTC
TRBJ2-3 NA TRBV29-1 once CSVDQGRGTQYF TGCAGCGTTGATCAGGGGAGGGGTACGCAGTATTTT
TRBJ2-3 TRBD2 TRBV12-3/TRBV12-4 NA CATCPGRSTDTQYF TGTGCCACATGCCCCGGGAGGAGCACAGATACGCAGTATTTT
TRBJ2-5 NA TRBV10-3 NA CAISGPLPGETQYF TGTGCCATCAGTGGGCCCCTGCCGGGGGAGACCCAGTACTTC
TRBJ2-1 TRBD2 TRBV20-1 NA CSARDPPQGTSGKQFF TGCAGTGCTAGAGATCCACCACAGGGGACTAGCGGAAAGCAGTTCTTC
TRBJ2-1 NA TRBV10-3 NA CAIGFGSVDNEQFF TGTGCCATCGGTTTCGGGAGTGTCGACAATGAGCAGTTCTTC
TRBJ1-1 NA TRBV12-3/TRBV12-4 few CASSGTRFTEAFF TGTGCCAGCAGTGGTACCCGTTTCACTGAAGCTTTCTTT
TRBJ2-7 NA TRBV28 NA CASSFMSEGGYEQYF TGTGCCAGCAGTTTTATGTCCGAGGGGGGCTACGAGCAGTACTTC
TRBJ2-5 NA TRBV11-2 few CASSRGPNQETQYF TGTGCCAGCAGCCGAGGCCCAAACCAGGAGACCCAGTACTTC
TRBJ2-1 NA TRBV5-1 few CASSRGTGSYNEQFF TGCGCCAGCAGCAGGGGAACAGGGTCCTACAATGAGCAGTTCTTC
TRBJ1-1 TRBD1 TRBV12-3/TRBV12-4 NA CASRPQGASTEAFF TGTGCCAGCAGACCACAGGGGGCGTCCACTGAAGCTTTCTTT
TRBJ2-3 TRBD2 TRBV9 few CASSVRGSADTQYF TGTGCCAGCAGCGTACGCGGGAGCGCAGATACGCAGTATTTT
TRBJ2-5 TRBD2 TRBV24-1 NA CATGEGETQYF TGTGCCACCGGGGAGGGCGAGACCCAGTACTTC
TRBJ1-5 NA TRBV12-3/TRBV12-4 many CASSLGGGNQPQHF TGTGCCAGCAGTTTAGGCGGGGGCAATCAGCCCCAGCATTTT
TRBJ2-1 NA TRBV7-9 few CASSSTPLRPFF TGTGCCAGCAGCTCAACGCCATTGAGACCGTTCTTC
TRBJ2-1 TRBD2 TRBV4-2 few CASSQEGAGSYNEQFF TGTGCCAGCAGCCAAGAAGGAGCGGGGTCCTACAATGAGCAGTTCTTC
TRBJ2-7 NA TRBV9 few CASRPDSYEQYF TGTGCCAGCAGGCCTGACAGCTACGAGCAGTACTTC
TRBJ2-7 NA TRBV7-6 few CASSLGSSRNPYEQYF TGTGCCAGCAGCTTAGGGTCTTCTAGAAACCCCTACGAGCAGTACTTC
TRBJ2-1 NA TRBV3-1 few CASSQGYRSYNEQFF TGTGCCAGCAGCCAAGGATACCGCTCCTACAATGAGCAGTTCTTC
TRBJ1-6 NA TRBV6-2/TRBV6-3 few CASTATVRGGSPLHF TGTGCCAGCACCGCTACTGTCCGAGGGGGTTCACCCCTCCACTTT